This T cell receptor (beta chain) was recorded in a study of CD8+CD57+ T cells in acquired aplastic anemia. Across the study: Yields of DNA that came from sorted CD4+ and CD8+ cells averaged about 2.9 ug. For CD4+ cells, healthy donors had an average of roughly 9.8 million reads.

Both TCR beta VDJ combination and CDR3 sequence profiling were carried out. Genomic DNA was the template for this profiling. MiXCR was run by TCRdb on the reads, yielding one entry per CDR3 protein. Of some 150,000 distinct CDR3 sequences listed, around 41% are singletons. Whole-study results and caveats: Simpson's diversity of CD8+ cells was not significantly different in patients compared with controls. Common to patients and controls were approximately 30 CD8+ CDR3 sequences.

This clonotype was detected many times. The antigen remains unidentified. The CDR3 extends over 13 amino acids. V lost 5 bases and J 9 bases, leaving 17 bases between the germline ends. The germline V gene encodes CDR1 WSHSY and CDR2 SAAADI. Material: sorted CD4+, CD8+, or CD8+CD57+ T cells (not recorded which) from PBMCs. The rearrangement uses TRBV10-2 and TRBJ2-7; D possibly uses TRBD1 or TRBD2 (5 bases each). The receptor comes from a human donor in good health, serving as a control. CDR3 protein: CASSTGTTRGQYF. CDR3 sequence (DNA): TGCGCCAGCAGTACCGGGACCACCCGTGGGCAGTACTTC.